A selection of T cell receptor beta chains follows, all from one sample in a study of cytomegalovirus exposure and HLA in healthy donors. The table came from immunoSEQ multiplex PCR; TCRdb's copy has only in-frame clones and leaves some out. The sample includes around 150,000 clones, roughly 76% of them seen just once. Sequenced material: PBMCs. These receptors all stem from a man aged 55 to 70 in good health and CMV-seronegative. The CDR3 runs from the conserved cysteine through the conserved F or W. A D gene is named only where the DNA matches it firmly. Clone size is shown for a subset of rows, as once, few, many or a class of expanded clone.

v_gene	d_gene	j_gene	abundance	CDR3aa	CDR3nt
TRBV29-1	TRBD1	TRBJ2-7	.	CSVGQAPYEQYF	TGCAGCGTCGGACAGGCTCCCTACGAGCAGTACTTC
TRBV19	TRBD1	TRBJ2-5	.	CASSQKRDRSLQETQYF	TGTGCCAGTAGCCAGAAACGGGACAGAAGCTTACAAGAGACCCAGTACTTC
TRBV4-3	.	TRBJ1-1	.	CASSQLRTHTEAFF	TGCGCCAGCAGCCAATTAAGGACACACACTGAAGCTTTCTTT
TRBV9	TRBD2	TRBJ2-1	.	CASSERERYNEQFF	TGTGCCAGCAGCGAGCGGGAACGGTACAATGAGCAGTTCTTC
TRBV4-3	.	TRBJ2-3	.	CASSQEDSTTDTQYF	TGCGCCAGCAGCCAAGAGGACTCGACCACAGATACGCAGTATTTT
TRBV27	.	TRBJ2-5	.	CASSLSPPRETQYF	TGTGCCAGCAGTTTATCCCCCCCTCGAGAGACCCAGTACTTC
TRBV5-1	TRBD2	TRBJ2-3	few	CASSAALAGAPDTQYF	TGCGCCAGCAGCGCCGCCCTAGCGGGGGCCCCAGATACGCAGTATTTT
TRBV18	.	TRBJ1-4	few	CASSEGEKLFF	TGTGCCAGCTCGGAGGGTGAAAAACTGTTTTTT
TRBV19	.	TRBJ2-5	.	CASSSTAAGGETQYF	TGTGCCAGTAGCAGTACAGCTGCCGGGGGAGAGACCCAGTACTTC
TRBV7-2	.	TRBJ1-1	.	CASSRQENEAFF	TGTGCCAGCAGCAGACAGGAAAACGAAGCTTTCTTT
TRBV27	TRBD2	TRBJ2-7	.	CASSTLTIPGLAGVEQYF	TGTGCCAGCAGTACACTAACAATACCGGGACTAGCGGGGGTCGAGCAGTACTTC
TRBV25-1	TRBD1	TRBJ1-4	once	CASSVLGTGNEKLFF	TGTGCCAGCAGCGTTTTAGGGACAGGAAACGAAAAACTGTTTTTT
TRBV28	TRBD2	TRBJ2-4	.	CASRPRTSGGRDGIQYF	TGTGCCAGCAGACCCAGGACTAGCGGGGGTAGAGATGGCATTCAGTACTTC